This TCR beta chain was documented in a study of neurological immune-mediated disorders. Study conclusions and caveats: The greatest TCR clonal expansion occurred in HTLV-1-associated myelopathy and the least in multiple sclerosis, which fell below healthy controls.

5'RACE with 10-nucleotide random UMIs generated the cDNA. One entry per CDR3 protein results from TCRdb running MiXCR on the 5' RACE reads. This table holds approximately 77,000 distinct CDR3 sequences, approximately 9.4% found once. This clonotype has a count of ten or more. What it binds is unknown. Trimming removed 8 bases at V and 0 bases at J, with 14 bases between. The CDR3 spans 14 residues. Sequencing was performed on PBMCs. This clonotype originated in a man aged 45-65 years in good health. This rearrangement joins TRBV12-3 or TRBV12-4 to TRBJ2-7, with D perhaps TRBD1 (6 bases). The DNA of the CDR3 is TGTGCCAGCTCCTACGACAGGATCTCCTACGAGCAGTACTTC. The encoded protein is CASSYDRISYEQYF.